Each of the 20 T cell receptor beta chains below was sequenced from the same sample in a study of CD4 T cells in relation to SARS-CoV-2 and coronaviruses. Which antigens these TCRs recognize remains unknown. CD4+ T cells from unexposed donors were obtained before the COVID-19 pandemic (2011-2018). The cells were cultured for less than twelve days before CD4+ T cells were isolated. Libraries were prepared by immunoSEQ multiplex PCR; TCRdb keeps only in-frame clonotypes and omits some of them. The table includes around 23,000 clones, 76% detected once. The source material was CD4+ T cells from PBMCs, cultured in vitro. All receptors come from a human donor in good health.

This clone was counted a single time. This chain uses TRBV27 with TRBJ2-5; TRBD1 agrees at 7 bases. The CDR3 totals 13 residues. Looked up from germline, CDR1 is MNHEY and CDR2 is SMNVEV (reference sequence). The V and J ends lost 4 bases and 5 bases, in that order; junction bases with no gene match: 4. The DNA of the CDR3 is TGTGCCAGCAGTTGGACAGGCATGGAGACCCAGTACTTC. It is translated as CASSWTGMETQYF.

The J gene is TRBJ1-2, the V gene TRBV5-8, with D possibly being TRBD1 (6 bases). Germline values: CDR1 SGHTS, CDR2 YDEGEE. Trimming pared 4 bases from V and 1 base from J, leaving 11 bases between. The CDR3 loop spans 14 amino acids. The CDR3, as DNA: TGTGCCAGCAGCGGGGGGCCGGTTAACTATGGCTACACCTTC. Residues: CASSGGPVNYGYTF.

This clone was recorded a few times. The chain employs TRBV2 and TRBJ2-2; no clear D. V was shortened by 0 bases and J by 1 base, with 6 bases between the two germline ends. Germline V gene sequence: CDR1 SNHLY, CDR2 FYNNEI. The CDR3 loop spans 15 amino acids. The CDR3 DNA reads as TGTGCCAGCAGTGAAGCGCGGCAGAACACCGGGGAGCTGTTTTTT. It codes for CASSEARQNTGELFF.

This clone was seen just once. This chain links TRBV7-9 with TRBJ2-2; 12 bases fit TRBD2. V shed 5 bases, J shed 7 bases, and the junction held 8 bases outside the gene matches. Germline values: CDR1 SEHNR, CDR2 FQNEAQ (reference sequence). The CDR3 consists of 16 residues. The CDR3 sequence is CASSPKTSGSGGELFF. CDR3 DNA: TGTGCCAGCAGCCCAAAGACTAGCGGGAGTGGCGGGGAGCTGTTTTTT.

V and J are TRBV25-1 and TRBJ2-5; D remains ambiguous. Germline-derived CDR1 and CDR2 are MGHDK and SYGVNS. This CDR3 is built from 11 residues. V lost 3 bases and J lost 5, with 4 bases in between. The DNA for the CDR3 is TGTGCCAGCAGTGACAAGGAGACCCAGTACTTC. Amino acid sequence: CASSDKETQYF.

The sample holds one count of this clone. CDR3 sequence: CASSLGGQGGEKLFF. CDR3 coding DNA: TGTGCCAGCAGCTTGGGAGGACAGGGAGGTGAAAAACTGTTTTTT. The chain carries TRBV5-4 and TRBJ1-4; 8 bases line up with TRBD1. CDR3 length: 15 residues. The V segment lost 0 bases and the J segment 7 bases; nucleotides outside the gene matches: 5. Germline V gives CDR1 SGHNT, CDR2 YYREEE (reference sequence).

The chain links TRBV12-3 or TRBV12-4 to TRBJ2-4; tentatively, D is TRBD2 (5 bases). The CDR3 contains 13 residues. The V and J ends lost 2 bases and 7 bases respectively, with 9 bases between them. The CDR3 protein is CASSLSGGNIQYF. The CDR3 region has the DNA TGTGCCAGCAGTTTATCTGGAGGCAACATTCAGTACTTC.

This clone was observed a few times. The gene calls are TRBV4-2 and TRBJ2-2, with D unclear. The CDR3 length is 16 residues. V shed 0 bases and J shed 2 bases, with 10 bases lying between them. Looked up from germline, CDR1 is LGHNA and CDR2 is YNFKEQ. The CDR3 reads CASSQDLHVNTGELFF. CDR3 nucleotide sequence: TGTGCCAGCAGCCAAGATCTGCACGTAAACACCGGGGAGCTGTTTTTT.

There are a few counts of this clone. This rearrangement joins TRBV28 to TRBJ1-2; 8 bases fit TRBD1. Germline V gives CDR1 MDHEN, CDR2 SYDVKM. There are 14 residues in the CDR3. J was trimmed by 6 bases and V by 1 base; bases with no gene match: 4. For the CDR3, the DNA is TGTGCCAGCAGTTTATACTTGGGACAGGATGGCTACACCTTC. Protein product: CASSLYLGQDGYTF.

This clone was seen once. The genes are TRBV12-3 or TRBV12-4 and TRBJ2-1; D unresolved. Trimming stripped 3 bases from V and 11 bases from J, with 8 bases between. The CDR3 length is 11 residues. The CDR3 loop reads CASSFRGKQFF. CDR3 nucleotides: TGTGCCAGCAGTTTCCGTGGGAAGCAGTTCTTC.

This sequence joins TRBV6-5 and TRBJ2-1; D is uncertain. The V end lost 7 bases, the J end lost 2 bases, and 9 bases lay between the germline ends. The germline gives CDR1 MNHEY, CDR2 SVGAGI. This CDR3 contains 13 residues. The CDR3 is CASNPGTYNEQFF. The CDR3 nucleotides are TGTGCCAGCAACCCGGGTACCTACAATGAGCAGTTCTTC.

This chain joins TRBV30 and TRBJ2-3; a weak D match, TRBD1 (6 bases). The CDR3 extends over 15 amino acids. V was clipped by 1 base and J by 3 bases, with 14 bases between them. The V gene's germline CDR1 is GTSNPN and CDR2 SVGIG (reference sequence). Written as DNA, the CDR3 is TGTGCCTGGAGTGAAGCAGGGGCGAAGACAGATACGCAGTATTTT. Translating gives CAWSEAGAKTDTQYF.

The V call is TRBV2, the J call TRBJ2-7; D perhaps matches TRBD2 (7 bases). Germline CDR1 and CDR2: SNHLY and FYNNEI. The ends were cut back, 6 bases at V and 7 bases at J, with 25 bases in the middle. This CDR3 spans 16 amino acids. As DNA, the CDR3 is TGTGCCAGCAGCGCTTTACACAGGGTCACAGCGGGGGAGCAGTACTTC. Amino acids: CASSALHRVTAGEQYF.

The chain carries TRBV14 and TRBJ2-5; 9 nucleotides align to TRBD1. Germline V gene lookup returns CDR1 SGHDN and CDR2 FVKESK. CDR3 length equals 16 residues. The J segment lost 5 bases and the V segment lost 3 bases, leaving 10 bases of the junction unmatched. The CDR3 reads CASSQQHGTGYETQYF. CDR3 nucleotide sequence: TGTGCCAGCAGCCAGCAACACGGGACAGGGTATGAGACCCAGTACTTC.

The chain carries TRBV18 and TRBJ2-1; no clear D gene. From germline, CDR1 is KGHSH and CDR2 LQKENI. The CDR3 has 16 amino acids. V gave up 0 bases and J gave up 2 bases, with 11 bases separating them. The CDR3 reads CASSPPARTTYNEQFF. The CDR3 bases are TGTGCCAGCTCACCACCGGCTAGGACGACCTACAATGAGCAGTTCTTC.

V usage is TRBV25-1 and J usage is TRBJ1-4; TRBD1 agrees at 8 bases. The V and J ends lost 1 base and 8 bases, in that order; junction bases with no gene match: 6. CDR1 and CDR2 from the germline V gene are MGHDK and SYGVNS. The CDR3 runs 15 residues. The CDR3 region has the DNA TGTGCCAGCAGTGAATCCGGACAGGGTCGGGAAAAACTGTTTTTT. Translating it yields CASSESGQGREKLFF.

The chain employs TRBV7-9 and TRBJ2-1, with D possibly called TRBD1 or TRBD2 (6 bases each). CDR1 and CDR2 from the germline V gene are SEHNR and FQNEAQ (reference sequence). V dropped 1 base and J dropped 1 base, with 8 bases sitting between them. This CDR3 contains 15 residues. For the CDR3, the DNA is TGTGCCAGCAGCTTAGAAGGGGGGTCCTACAATGAGCAGTTCTTC. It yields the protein CASSLEGGSYNEQFF.

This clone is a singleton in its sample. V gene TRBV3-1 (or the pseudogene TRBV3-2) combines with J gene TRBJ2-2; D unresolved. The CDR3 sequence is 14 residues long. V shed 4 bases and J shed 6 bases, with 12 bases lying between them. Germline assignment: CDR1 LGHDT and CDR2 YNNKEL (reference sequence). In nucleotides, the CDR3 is TGTGCCAGCAGCCCAAGCAGCCGGGCCGGGGAGCTGTTTTTT. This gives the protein CASSPSSRAGELFF.

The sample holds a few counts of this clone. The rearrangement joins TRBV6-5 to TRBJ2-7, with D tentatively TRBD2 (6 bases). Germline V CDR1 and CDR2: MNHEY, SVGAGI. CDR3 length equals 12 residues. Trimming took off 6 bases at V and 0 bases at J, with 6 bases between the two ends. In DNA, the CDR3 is TGTGCCAGCAGGCGGGACTCCTACGAGCAGTACTTC. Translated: CASRRDSYEQYF.

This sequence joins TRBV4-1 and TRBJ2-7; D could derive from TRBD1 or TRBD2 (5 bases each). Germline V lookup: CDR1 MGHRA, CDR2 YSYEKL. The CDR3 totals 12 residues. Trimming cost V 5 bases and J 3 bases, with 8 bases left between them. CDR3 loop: CASSRDGYEQYF. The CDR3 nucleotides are TGCGCCAGCAGCAGGGACGGCTACGAGCAGTACTTC.